These 28 T cell receptor beta chains originate from one sample sequenced in a study of T cell responses to AZD1222 COVID-19 vaccine. Profiling relied on immunoSEQ multiplex PCR, and the TCRdb table lists in-frame clones only, not all of them. The data contain about 86,000 clones, 88% of them singletons. Sample: peripheral blood, taken on day 0 of MenACWY control vaccination. These TCRs come from an adult in good health.

The chain has TRBV11-3 and TRBJ2-1, with D possibly being TRBD1 (6 bases). This CDR3 contains 13 residues. V lost 1 base, J lost 7 bases, and 8 bases lay in between. CDR1 and CDR2 from the germline V gene are SGHNT and YENEEA. DNA for the CDR3: TGTGCCAGCAGCTTAGGAGGGGGAAATGAGCAGTTCTTC. Translated: CASSLGGGNEQFF.

The chain is built from TRBV27 and TRBJ2-6, with D maybe TRBD2 (5 bases). The V and J ends lost 3 bases and 0 bases respectively, with 12 bases between them. Germline V gene data show CDR1 as MNHEY and CDR2 as SMNVEV (reference sequence). The CDR3 runs 17 residues. The CDR3 here is CASSLRVYYSGANVLTF. Here the CDR3 DNA reads TGTGCCAGCAGTTTGAGGGTCTACTACTCTGGGGCCAACGTCCTGACTTTC.

This chain uses TRBV9 with TRBJ1-4; D unclear. The CDR3 sequence is 13 residues long. Germline V lookup: CDR1 SGDLS, CDR2 YYNGEE. The germline V and J ends were trimmed by 3 bases and 5 bases, with 8 bases remaining between them. CDR3 in DNA: TGTGCCAGCAGCGCGCCGTTGAATGAAAAACTGTTTTTT. Encoded protein: CASSAPLNEKLFF.

The chain has TRBV4-3 and TRBJ1-2; no clear D gene. The germline CDR1 and CDR2 sequences are LGHNA and YSLEER. The CDR3 length is 17 residues. The V end was cut by 0 bases, the J end by 1 base, with 15 bases between. The CDR3 sequence is CASSQEPPGQVNYGYTF. In DNA, the CDR3 is TGCGCCAGCAGCCAAGAACCCCCCGGCCAAGTTAACTATGGCTACACCTTC.

The chain is built from TRBV18 and TRBJ2-3; no clear D gene. The CDR3 has 15 residues. The ends were cut back, 1 base at V and 0 bases at J, with 8 bases in the middle. Looked up from germline, CDR1 is KGHSH and CDR2 is LQKENI. The CDR3 DNA is TGTGCCAGCTCACCACTGCCACTCAGCACAGATACGCAGTATTTT. Residues: CASSPLPLSTDTQYF.

The rearrangement links TRBV3-1 (or the pseudogene TRBV3-2) to TRBJ2-7; D gene ambiguous. CDR3 length equals 12 residues. CDR1 and CDR2 (germline): LGHDT, YNNKEL (reference sequence). The ends were cut back, 2 bases at V and 6 bases at J, with 8 bases in the middle. The CDR3 region is CASSQYLLEQYF. The CDR3 region has the DNA TGTGCCAGCAGCCAATACCTGCTCGAGCAGTACTTC.

The V gene is TRBV29-1, the J gene TRBJ1-1; 9 bases line up with TRBD1. Germline lookup yields CDR1 SQVTM and CDR2 ANQGSEA. The CDR3 has 15 amino acids. V lost 1 base and J lost 1; bases outside the gene matches: 4. The CDR3 DNA sequence: TGCAGCGTTGAAGCGACAGGGGGGCGGAACACTGAAGCTTTCTTT. This sequence encodes CSVEATGGRNTEAFF. Using reference TRBV29-1 and TRBJ1-1 for the parts outside the CDR3, the full variable domain is SAVISQKPSRDICQRGTSLTIQCQVDSQVTMMFWYRQQPGQSLTLIATANQGSEATYESGFVIDKFPISRPNLTFSTLTVSNMSPEDSSIYLCSVEATGGRNTEAFFGQGTRLTVV.

The chain combines TRBV12-3 or TRBV12-4 with TRBJ2-5, with D possibly being TRBD1 or TRBD2 (5 bases each). V was shortened by 6 bases and J by 5 bases, with 13 bases between the two germline ends. The CDR3 totals 13 residues. CDR3 amino acids: CASSRELGETQYF. The CDR3 DNA reads TGTGCCAGCAGCAGGGAGTTAGGGGAGACCCAGTACTTC.

The CDR3 DNA is TGCGCCAGCAGCCTCCAAAGGGTTGGAACAGATACGCAGTATTTT. Residues: CASSLQRVGTDTQYF. J is TRBJ2-3 and V is TRBV5-1; D remains unclear. This CDR3 is 15 amino acids long. V was pared by 4 bases and J by 3 bases, with 15 bases between. CDR1 and CDR2 from the germline V gene are SGHRS and YFSETQ.

This clone has a single count. V and J are TRBV29-1 and TRBJ2-1; 11 bases line up with TRBD2. The CDR3 loop spans 14 amino acids. Trimming removed 4 bases from V and 8 bases from J; junction bases left unmatched: 7. From germline, CDR1 is SQVTM and CDR2 ANQGSEA. The CDR3 DNA reads TGCAGCGTTGTAGCGGGGGGGGAGGGCGATGAGCAGTTCTTC. Its protein is CSVVAGGEGDEQFF.

The chain links TRBV11-2 to TRBJ1-6; D is ambiguous. The V end lost 0 bases, the J end lost 0 bases, and 3 bases lay between the germline ends. The CDR3 spans 15 residues. CDR1 and CDR2 from the germline V gene are SGHAT and FQNNGV. The CDR3 sequence: CASSLEPSYNSPLHF. CDR3 sequence (DNA): TGTGCCAGCAGCTTAGAACCCTCCTATAATTCACCCCTCCACTTT.

DNA for the CDR3: TGCAGCGTTTCAACACAGAGTTTCAACACTGAAGCTTTCTTT. It codes for CSVSTQSFNTEAFF. The chain employs TRBV29-1 and TRBJ1-1; D ambiguous. Germline CDR1 reads SQVTM; CDR2 reads ANQGSEA. The CDR3 extends over 14 amino acids. The V and J ends lost 5 bases and 2 bases respectively, with 15 bases between them.

The chain joins TRBV6-5 to TRBJ1-2; 7 bases match TRBD1. The CDR3 is 14 amino acids. Germline V gene sequence: CDR1 MNHEY, CDR2 SVGAGI. The V segment lost 0 bases and the J segment 3 bases; nucleotides outside the gene matches: 1. CDR3 region: CASSYSGGDYGYTF. Here the CDR3 DNA reads TGTGCCAGCAGTTACTCAGGGGGCGACTATGGCTACACCTTC.

The rearrangement links TRBV4-2 to TRBJ2-2, with D hard to call. V lost 0 bases to trimming and J lost 1 base, with 6 bases between them. The CDR3 runs to 15 residues. Germline V gene data show CDR1 as LGHNA and CDR2 as YNFKEQ. CDR3 sequence reads: CASSQDLGNTGELFF. CDR3 nucleotide sequence: TGTGCCAGCAGCCAAGATCTAGGGAACACCGGGGAGCTGTTTTTT.

Here the CDR3 DNA reads TGTGCCAGCAGACGGGGGGCTGGGGGGTTCTACGAGCAGTACTTC. This sequence encodes CASRRGAGGFYEQYF. J is TRBJ2-7 and V is TRBV27, with D possibly TRBD2 on 7 matching bases. V lost 6 bases to trimming and J lost 3 bases, with 18 bases between them. The germline CDR1 and CDR2 sequences are MNHEY and SMNVEV (reference sequence). The CDR3 sequence is 15 residues long.

V is TRBV6-1 and J is TRBJ2-7, with D perhaps TRBD1 (7 bases). The CDR3 totals 14 residues. Looked up from germline, CDR1 is MNHNS and CDR2 is SASEGT. V lost 3 bases and J 2 bases, leaving 11 bases between the germline ends. The CDR3 loop reads CASSDRGEAYEQYF. As DNA, the CDR3 is TGTGCCAGCAGTGACAGGGGGGAAGCCTACGAGCAGTACTTC.

This clone was seen a handful of times. The J gene is TRBJ1-2, the V gene TRBV7-2; D is unresolved. Germline V gene sequence: CDR1 SGHTA, CDR2 FQGNSA. Trimming shortened V by 0 bases and J by 8 bases, and 10 bases separated the two germline ends. CDR3 length: 13 amino acids. The CDR3 sequence is CASSLALGKGYTF. CDR3 bases: TGTGCCAGCAGCTTAGCGCTGGGTAAAGGCTACACCTTC.

This chain connects TRBV7-3 to TRBJ2-2; D not certain. The CDR3 has 14 amino acids. The V end was cut by 4 bases, the J end by 4 bases, with 10 bases between. Germline V lookup: CDR1 SGHTA, CDR2 FQGTGA. The CDR3 region is CASSSRPATGELFF. The DNA of the CDR3 is TGTGCCAGCAGCTCCAGACCCGCCACCGGGGAGCTGTTTTTT.

The chain couples TRBV4-3 to TRBJ1-2; D ambiguous. V was cut by 4 bases and J by 5 bases, with 17 bases left in between. The CDR3 covers 15 residues. Germline values: CDR1 LGHNA, CDR2 YSLEER. CDR3 residues: CASSPDRTIPYGYTF. CDR3 sequence (DNA): TGCGCCAGCAGCCCAGACCGAACGATTCCTTATGGCTACACCTTC.

J is TRBJ1-1 and V is TRBV7-2; a weak D match, TRBD1 (5 bases). CDR1 and CDR2 from the germline V gene are SGHTA and FQGNSA. Trimming left V 5 bases short and J 5 bases short, with 12 bases between. The CDR3 sequence is 13 residues long. This chain's CDR3 is CASSRDLETEAFF. CDR3 coding DNA: TGTGCCAGCAGCCGGGACTTAGAGACTGAAGCTTTCTTT. Based on the CDR3 plus reference TRBV7-2 and TRBJ1-1, the full variable domain is GAGVSQSPSNKVTEKGKDVELRCDPISGHTALYWYRQSLGQGLEFLIYFQGNSAPDKSGLPSDRFSAERTGGSVSTLTIQRTQQEDSAVYLCASSRDLETEAFFGQGTRLTVV.

The chain uses TRBV14 and TRBJ2-1, with 7 bases that match TRBD2. Trimming removed 4 bases from V and 6 bases from J; junction bases left unmatched: 12. Germline values: CDR1 SGHDN, CDR2 FVKESK. The CDR3 has 16 residues. This CDR3 is CASSLQEGLVGNEQFF. The CDR3 DNA sequence: TGTGCCAGCAGCCTGCAGGAAGGACTAGTCGGCAATGAGCAGTTCTTC.

This sequence joins TRBV19 and TRBJ1-1; unclear D gene. The CDR3 is made up of 15 amino acids. CDR1 and CDR2 from the germline V gene are LNHDA and SQIVND (reference sequence). V was trimmed by 2 bases and J by 1 base, leaving 11 bases between them. CDR3 sequence: CASSILWLTNTEAFF. CDR3 nucleotide sequence: TGTGCCAGTAGTATACTATGGCTTACGAACACTGAAGCTTTCTTT. Full variable domain (outside the CDR3, taken from reference TRBV19 and TRBJ1-1): DGGITQSPKYLFRKEGQNVTLSCEQNLNHDAMYWYRQDPGQGLRLIYYSQIVNDFQKGDIAEGYSVSREKKESFPLTVTSAQKNPTAFYLCASSILWLTNTEAFFGQGTRLTVV.

This chain joins TRBV6-2 or TRBV6-3 and TRBJ2-7; D remains unclear. The CDR3 length is 11 residues. With 4 bases removed from V and 7 bases from J, the gap between germline ends came to 8 bases. CDR1 is MNHEY, CDR2 SVGEGT, per germline. Here the CDR3 reads CASSSSREQYF. The CDR3 coding sequence is TGTGCCAGCAGTTCGTCTAGGGAGCAGTACTTC.

The V and J genes are TRBV5-4 and TRBJ2-6; possible D gene TRBD2, 5 bases. The CDR3 runs to 16 residues. V shed 4 bases and J shed 1 base, with 12 bases lying between them. Germline V gene data show CDR1 as SGHNT and CDR2 as YYREEE (reference sequence). CDR3 amino acids: CASSTGLMSGANVLTF. CDR3 bases: TGTGCCAGCAGCACCGGACTGATGTCTGGGGCCAACGTCCTGACTTTC. The whole variable domain, filled in from reference TRBV5-4 and TRBJ2-6, reads ETGVTQSPTHLIKTRGQQVTLRCSSQSGHNTVSWYQQALGQGPQFIFQYYREEENGRGNFPPRFSGLQFPNYSSELNVNALELDDSALYLCASSTGLMSGANVLTFGAGSRLTVL.

This clone was seen a single time. V is TRBV30 and J is TRBJ1-1; D possibly corresponds to TRBD1 (5 bases). CDR1 and CDR2 from the germline V gene are GTSNPN and SVGIG (reference sequence). Trimming stripped 5 bases from V and 0 bases from J, with 13 bases between. The CDR3 contains 14 residues. CDR3 residues: CAWARGSMNTEAFF. For the CDR3, the DNA is TGTGCCTGGGCGAGGGGCAGCATGAACACTGAAGCTTTCTTT. The variable domain in full, with the rest retrieved from reference TRBV30 and TRBJ1-1, is SQTIHQWPATLVQPVGSPLSLECTVEGTSNPNLYWYRQAAGRGLQLLFYSVGIGQISSEVPQNLSASRPQDRQFILSSKKLLLSDSGFYLCAWARGSMNTEAFFGQGTRLTVV.

This clone was recorded once. This chain joins TRBV12-3 or TRBV12-4 and TRBJ1-2; D ambiguous. Trimming removed 3 bases at V and 8 bases at J, with 13 bases between. The CDR3 loop spans 13 amino acids. Here the CDR3 reads CASSFSGNEGYTF. As DNA, the CDR3 is TGTGCCAGCAGTTTCTCGGGGAACGAAGGCTACACCTTC.

This chain links TRBV12-3 or TRBV12-4 with TRBJ2-5; D possibly corresponds to TRBD2 (6 bases). V lost 2 bases and J lost 5, with 9 bases in between. CDR3 size: 13 residues. The CDR3 nucleotides read TGTGCCAGCAGTTTATCGGGGAGGGAGACCCAGTACTTC. Translation: CASSLSGRETQYF.

The chain employs TRBV28 and TRBJ1-5; 8 nucleotides agree with TRBD1. CDR3 length: 15 amino acids. Germline CDR1 reads MDHEN; CDR2 reads SYDVKM. J gave up 3 bases and V 7 bases, and 8 bases lay outside the gene matches. CDR3 region: CASNSPGQANQPQHF. CDR3 bases: TGTGCCAGCAACTCCCCGGGACAGGCCAATCAGCCCCAGCATTTT.